The next 10 T cell receptor beta chains were all read from a single sample in a study of T cells in Graves' hyperthyroidism and ophthalmopathy. RNA transcripts served as the template for amplifying TCR beta CDR3 regions. HTBI primers were the set used in a first-round RT-PCR of the TCR CDR3. TCRdb reprocessed the multiplex PCR reads via MiXCR and lists one record per CDR3 protein. The sample has roughly 570,000 distinct CDR3 sequences, approximately 44% seen once. The material sequenced was peripheral blood or thyroid tissue (not recorded which). These TCRs come from a woman aged 18 to 35 with Graves' hyperthyroidism.

The chain joins TRBV29-1 to TRBJ2-7, with 10 positions matching TRBD1. From germline, CDR1 is SQVTM and CDR2 ANQGSEA. This CDR3 has 12 residues. V was clipped by 8 bases and J by 2 bases; unmatched bases: 3. As DNA, the CDR3 is TGCAGCTTGGACAGGGGGGCCTACGAGCAGTACTTC. Protein: CSLDRGAYEQYF.

This sequence joins TRBV12-3 or TRBV12-4 and TRBJ2-3; D assignment may be TRBD1 or TRBD2 (5 bases each). The germline V and J ends were trimmed by 5 bases and 2 bases, with 14 bases remaining between them. CDR3 length equals 15 residues. CDR3 in amino acids: CASSVRDGTTDTQYF. The DNA of the CDR3 is TGTGCCAGCAGTGTAAGGGACGGAACCACAGATACGCAGTATTTT.

The table lists this clonotype with many counts. V is TRBV20-1 and J is TRBJ2-7, with D possibly matching TRBD2 (5 bases). Per germline, CDR1 DFQATT and CDR2 SNEGSKA (reference sequence). Trimming left V 6 bases short and J 2 bases short, with 14 bases between. This CDR3 region has 13 residues. DNA of the CDR3: TGCAGTGCCACCTATAGCGTTGCCTACGAGCAGTACTTC. Translating it yields CSATYSVAYEQYF.

The table lists this clonotype with a few counts. This chain uses TRBV7-8 with TRBJ2-1; perhaps D is TRBD1 or TRBD2 (5 bases each). CDR3 length: 18 amino acids. V gave up 3 bases and J gave up 8 bases, with 26 bases separating them. Germline-derived CDR1 and CDR2 are SGHVS and FQNEAQ. The CDR3: CASSLLGLGDWGSDEQFF. DNA for the CDR3: TGTGCCAGCAGCTTGTTGGGCCTGGGGGATTGGGGATCGGATGAGCAGTTCTTC. The full variable domain, rest sourced from reference TRBV7-8 and TRBJ2-1, is GAGVSQSPRYKVAKRGQDVALRCDPISGHVSLFWYQQALGQGPEFLTYFQNEAQLDKSGLPSDRFFAERPEGSVSTLKIQRTQQEDSAVYLCASSLLGLGDWGSDEQFFGPGTRLTVL.

As regards this clonotype: A much larger clone differs from this one at a single base, so this may be a read error. This likely comes from a read error, as the CDR3 has no conserved phenylalanine or tryptophan at its end. V gene TRBV6-5 combines with J gene TRBJ1-5; unclear D gene. Trimming cost V 4 bases and J 0 bases, with 10 bases left between them. Germline assignment: CDR1 MNHEY and CDR2 SVGAGI. This CDR3 has 15 residues. In nucleotides, the CDR3 is TGTGCCAGCAGTTTAGAGGCTTATAGCAATCAGCCCCAGCATTCT. This codes for CASSLEAYSNQPQHS.

This clonotype has ten or more counts. The J gene is TRBJ2-7, the V gene TRBV7-6, with D unresolved. Trimming pared 3 bases from V and 3 bases from J, leaving 9 bases between. The germline V gene encodes CDR1 SGHVS and CDR2 FNYEAQ. This CDR3 has 13 amino acids. The CDR3, as DNA: TGTGCCAGCAGCTTGGAAGGGTACTACGAGCAGTACTTC. This gives the protein CASSLEGYYEQYF. Based on the CDR3 plus reference TRBV7-6 and TRBJ2-7, the full variable domain is GAGVSQSPRYKVTKRGQDVALRCDPISGHVSLYWYRQALGQGPEFLTYFNYEAQQDKSGLPNDRFSAERPEGSISTLTIQRTEQRDSAMYRCASSLEGYYEQYFGPGTRLTVT.

This clonotype has ten or more counts. J is TRBJ2-7 and V is TRBV3-1; D possibly matches TRBD1 or TRBD2 (5 bases each). Germline V CDR1 and CDR2: LGHDT, YNNKEL (reference sequence). Trimming shortened V by 4 bases and J by 6 bases, and 10 bases separated the two germline ends. The CDR3 consists of 12 residues. The CDR3 coding sequence is TGTGCCAGCAGCCTCGGGGCATCCGAGCAGTACTTC. It specifies CASSLGASEQYF.

This chain links TRBV20-1 with TRBJ1-6; tentative D call: TRBD1 (5 bases). Trimming shortened V by 3 bases and J by 10 bases, and 10 bases separated the two germline ends. The germline CDR1 and CDR2 sequences are DFQATT and SNEGSKA (reference sequence). This CDR3 is 12 amino acids long. The CDR3: CSARRQGSPLHF. CDR3 bases: TGCAGTGCTAGGAGGCAGGGATCACCCCTCCACTTT.

This clonotype was detected a few times. This chain joins TRBV10-3 and TRBJ2-7; D uncertain. CDR1 ENHRY and CDR2 SYGVKD come from the germline V gene. With 8 bases removed from V and 7 bases from J, the gap between germline ends came to 21 bases. This CDR3 comprises 14 residues. CDR3 DNA: TGTGCCATCGGGCAAACCGAATCCTACAATGAGCAGTACTTC. The encoded protein is CAIGQTESYNEQYF.

The rearrangement uses TRBV27 and TRBJ2-7; D perhaps matches TRBD2 (5 bases). The ends were cut back, 6 bases at V and 3 bases at J, with 18 bases in the middle. Germline CDR1 is MNHEY and CDR2 is SMNVEV (reference sequence). This CDR3 region has 15 residues. As DNA, the CDR3 is TGTGCCAGCAGCGGAGAGGGCCTCTGGAACTACGAGCAGTACTTC. Encoded protein: CASSGEGLWNYEQYF.